The 27 T cell receptor beta chains below all came from one sample that was sequenced in a study of cytomegalovirus exposure and HLA in healthy donors. Primers included in the PCR were 60 Vbeta and 13 Jbeta primers. Some clones are missing from TCRdb's copy, which holds only in-frame ones; the method was immunoSEQ multiplex PCR. Altogether tens of thousands of clones are present, more than 70% being singletons, with the ten largest covering 9.7%. Material: PBMCs. The origin of the receptors is a middle-aged man in good health and CMV-seronegative.

The CDR3, as DNA: TGTGCCATCAGTGAGGGGCTTACTGAAGCTTTCTTT. Amino acids: CAISEGLTEAFF. The chain carries TRBV10-3 and TRBJ1-1; the D is unclear. The CDR3 is made up of 12 amino acids. CDR1 is ENHRY and CDR2 is SYGVKD in the germline V gene. The ends were cut back, 2 bases at V and 5 bases at J, with 6 bases in the middle.

The J gene is TRBJ1-1, the V gene TRBV5-1; D call uncertain. The CDR3 extends over 11 amino acids. Germline assignment: CDR1 SGHRS and CDR2 YFSETQ. Trimming removed 0 bases at V and 8 bases at J, with 5 bases between. The CDR3 loop is CASSLEHEAFF. CDR3 in DNA: TGCGCCAGCAGCTTGGAACACGAAGCTTTCTTT.

The chain is built from TRBV9 and TRBJ2-1, with TRBD2 matching over 8 bases. The J segment lost 8 bases and the V segment lost 0 bases, leaving 10 bases of the junction unmatched. The CDR3 contains 16 residues. The V gene's germline CDR1 is SGDLS and CDR2 YYNGEE. CDR3 residues: CASSVVAGTRGDEQFF. The CDR3 region has the DNA TGTGCCAGCAGCGTAGTCGCCGGGACTAGGGGCGATGAGCAGTTCTTC.

The chain employs TRBV5-1 and TRBJ2-3; 7 nucleotides match TRBD1. This CDR3 is built from 14 residues. CDR1 is SGHRS, CDR2 YFSETQ, per germline. Trimming cost V 4 bases and J 4 bases; bases outside gene matches: 6. CDR3 nucleotides: TGCGCCAGCAGCGTCAGGGGGACGGCAGATACGCAGTATTTT. Translation gives CASSVRGTADTQYF.

The rearrangement links TRBV9 to TRBJ1-1, with D perhaps matching TRBD1 (5 bases). The germline V gene has CDR1 SGDLS and CDR2 YYNGEE. V was clipped by 3 bases and J by 0 bases, with 12 bases between them. This CDR3 is built from 15 residues. The CDR3: CASSAHRSMNTEAFF. Here the CDR3 DNA reads TGTGCCAGCAGCGCCCACAGGAGCATGAACACTGAAGCTTTCTTT.

This rearrangement joins TRBV19 to TRBJ1-3, with D hard to call. Trimming shortened V by 6 bases and J by 2 bases, and 14 bases separated the two germline ends. The CDR3 is made up of 15 amino acids. The V gene's germline CDR1 is LNHDA and CDR2 SQIVND (reference sequence). CDR3: CASSDGLIPGNTIYF. The CDR3 DNA reads TGTGCCAGTAGCGACGGACTAATTCCTGGAAACACCATATATTTT. The full variable domain, with the rest looked up from reference TRBV19 and TRBJ1-3, is DGGITQSPKYLFRKEGQNVTLSCEQNLNHDAMYWYRQDPGQGLRLIYYSQIVNDFQKGDIAEGYSVSREKKESFPLTVTSAQKNPTAFYLCASSDGLIPGNTIYFGEGSWLTVV.

This clone is medium-sized in the sample. This rearrangement joins TRBV27 to TRBJ1-2; D might be TRBD1 (6 bases). V was cut by 6 bases and J by 7 bases, with 18 bases left in between. This CDR3 spans 14 amino acids. Germline CDR1 is MNHEY and CDR2 is SMNVEV (reference sequence). This CDR3 reads CASRLHTDSGGYTF. The CDR3 nucleotides are TGTGCCAGCAGACTCCATACGGACAGCGGTGGCTACACCTTC.

The CDR3 loop reads CASSLDSPGVNEQFF. The CDR3, as DNA: TGCGCCAGCAGCTTGGATTCCCCGGGGGTCAATGAGCAGTTCTTC. The chain couples TRBV5-1 to TRBJ2-1; TRBD2 is a possible D gene (6 bases). Germline V gene data show CDR1 as SGHRS and CDR2 as YFSETQ. Trimming cost V 0 bases and J 6 bases, with 13 bases left between them. The CDR3 consists of 15 residues.

The chain is built from TRBV28 and TRBJ2-5; 15 nucleotides align to TRBD2. The CDR3 covers 19 residues. The V segment lost 6 bases and the J segment 0 bases; nucleotides outside the gene matches: 11. Germline lookup yields CDR1 MDHEN and CDR2 SYDVKM. The CDR3 region is CASSGLGLAGGRYQETQYF. CDR3 in DNA: TGTGCCAGCAGCGGATTGGGACTAGCGGGAGGTCGATACCAAGAGACCCAGTACTTC.

V gene TRBV25-1 combines with J gene TRBJ2-3; D is unresolved. This CDR3 has 14 residues. The germline V gene encodes CDR1 MGHDK and CDR2 SYGVNS. The V and J ends lost 0 bases and 3 bases respectively, with 7 bases between them. The CDR3 DNA sequence: TGTGCCAGCAGTGAATATTGGAGTACAGATACGCAGTATTTT. Protein: CASSEYWSTDTQYF.

This clone was recorded a few times. CDR3 sequence (DNA): TGTGCCAGCAGCCCATTGGGACAGCTCTATGGCTACACCTTC. As protein: CASSPLGQLYGYTF. The chain is built from TRBV9 and TRBJ1-2; 7 bases are a match to TRBD1. The CDR3 is 14 amino acids. The ends lost 4 bases at V and 4 bases at J; junction bases unmatched: 7. The germline V gene encodes CDR1 SGDLS and CDR2 YYNGEE. The full variable domain, completed using reference TRBV9 and TRBJ1-2, is DSGVTQTPKHLITATGQRVTLRCSPRSGDLSVYWYQQSLDQGLQFLIQYYNGEERAKGNILERFSAQQFPDLHSELNLSSLELGDSALYFCASSPLGQLYGYTFGSGTRLTVV.

The chain joins TRBV6-4 to TRBJ1-4; tentatively, D is TRBD1 (5 bases). The CDR3 contains 14 residues. The V gene's germline CDR1 is MRHNA and CDR2 SNTAGT. V lost 6 bases to trimming and J lost 8 bases, with 16 bases between them. CDR3 residues: CASSSIGVREKLFF. In nucleotides, the CDR3 is TGTGCCAGCAGCTCTATAGGGGTTCGGGAAAAACTGTTTTTT.

Only a few counts were recorded for this clone. The chain combines TRBV14 with TRBJ2-3, with D possibly being TRBD2 (6 bases). Between the trimmed V and J ends, which lost 2 bases and 0 bases, there was a span of 9 bases. The CDR3 totals 15 residues. Germline lookup yields CDR1 SGHDN and CDR2 FVKESK. CDR3 bases: TGTGCCAGCAGCCAACAACTAGCTAGCACAGATACGCAGTATTTT. It encodes CASSQQLASTDTQYF.

J is TRBJ2-2 and V is TRBV10-3, with 8 bases aligning to TRBD2. CDR1 is ENHRY and CDR2 is SYGVKD in the germline V gene. The CDR3 sequence is 20 residues long. V trimming: 1 base; J trimming: 6 bases; junction bases outside the gene matches: 19. This CDR3 is CAISEYPSGERERNAGELFF. CDR3 in DNA: TGTGCCATCAGTGAGTACCCCTCGGGCGAGCGGGAGCGGAATGCCGGGGAGCTGTTTTTT.

The V call is TRBV11-2, the J call TRBJ1-4; no definite D call. The V gene lost 3 bases and the J gene lost 8 bases, with 7 bases spanning the gap. This CDR3 region has 12 residues. The V gene's germline CDR1 is SGHAT and CDR2 FQNNGV. The CDR3 protein is CASSFSGEKLFF. CDR3 bases: TGTGCCAGCAGCTTTAGCGGGGAAAAACTGTTTTTT.

The chain links TRBV9 to TRBJ2-1; 10 nucleotides agree with TRBD2. The CDR3 is 16 residues long. V was pared by 4 bases and J by 7 bases, with 11 bases of the junction left unmatched. Germline loops: CDR1 SGDLS, CDR2 YYNGEE. CDR3 sequence (DNA): TGTGCCAGCAGCCCTCCGCGGAGCGGGGGGGGTAATGAGCAGTTCTTC. Protein: CASSPPRSGGGNEQFF.

The chain combines TRBV6-6 with TRBJ2-1, with D perhaps TRBD2 (6 bases). The V gene's germline CDR1 is MNHNY and CDR2 SVGAGI (reference sequence). V lost 3 bases, J lost 4 bases, and 13 bases lay in between. This CDR3 has 15 amino acids. CDR3 sequence: CASSYQRATYNEQFF. The CDR3 region has the DNA TGTGCCAGCAGTTATCAGCGGGCCACTTACAATGAGCAGTTCTTC.

V is TRBV6-1 and J is TRBJ1-1; D is unresolved. The V end lost 6 bases, the J end lost 4 bases, and 15 bases lay between the germline ends. The germline gives CDR1 MNHNS, CDR2 SASEGT. CDR3 size: 14 residues. In nucleotides, the CDR3 is TGTGCCAGCAGCCCCCCCGAAGGGAGCACTGAAGCTTTCTTT. Protein: CASSPPEGSTEAFF.

This chain uses TRBV6-1 with TRBJ1-5, with a possible D match to TRBD1 (6 bases). The CDR3 consists of 15 residues. Per the germline V gene, CDR1 is MNHNS and CDR2 is SASEGT. Trimming removed 0 bases from V and 9 bases from J, with 15 bases in between. CDR3 sequence (DNA): TGTGCCAGCAGTGAAGCCCGTCTCGCGACAGGGCCCCAGCATTTT. The encoded protein is CASSEARLATGPQHF.

This clone was detected once. The gene calls are TRBV29-1 and TRBJ2-7, with a weak D call TRBD2 (6 bases). CDR1 is SQVTM and CDR2 is ANQGSEA in the germline V gene. V dropped 6 bases and J dropped 2 bases, with 8 bases sitting between them. CDR3 length equals 11 residues. The CDR3 bases are TGCAGCGTCGGAGGGACCTACGAGCAGTACTTC. Protein sequence: CSVGGTYEQYF.

The gene calls are TRBV28 and TRBJ2-7, with 7 bases that match TRBD2. V was clipped by 4 bases and J by 4 bases; unmatched bases: 7. The CDR3 has 14 amino acids. Per the germline V gene, CDR1 is MDHEN and CDR2 is SYDVKM. CDR3 coding DNA: TGTGCCAGCAGTTCTGGGACTACCCTTTACGAGCAGTACTTC. Residues: CASSSGTTLYEQYF.

This clone was counted once. This rearrangement joins TRBV13 to TRBJ1-3; D perhaps matches TRBD1 (5 bases). The V gene's germline CDR1 is PRHDT and CDR2 FYEKMQ (reference sequence). Trimming stripped 6 bases from V and 0 bases from J, with 15 bases between. This CDR3 is built from 16 residues. DNA for the CDR3: TGTGCCAGCAGGGGGGAGGCGTCCAGCTCTGGAAACACCATATATTTT. Its translation is CASRGEASSSGNTIYF.

The chain joins TRBV5-1 to TRBJ2-1; D may be TRBD2 (6 bases). This CDR3 has 12 amino acids. The germline CDR1 and CDR2 sequences are SGHRS and YFSETQ. Trimming stripped 0 bases from V and 8 bases from J, with 6 bases between. This CDR3 is CASSLASDEQFF. CDR3 bases: TGCGCCAGCAGCTTGGCTAGCGATGAGCAGTTCTTC.

V and J are TRBV7-3 and TRBJ1-1; D not resolved. V lost 0 bases to trimming and J lost 4 bases, with 18 bases between them. The CDR3 spans 17 residues. The germline V gene has CDR1 SGHTA and CDR2 FQGTGA. As DNA, the CDR3 is TGTGCCAGCAGCTTAACCGACTTCGAACGGAGGGTCACTGAAGCTTTCTTT. Its translation is CASSLTDFERRVTEAFF.

The chain is built from TRBV18 and TRBJ2-4; possible D gene TRBD1, 5 bases. This CDR3 is 14 amino acids long. V lost 3 bases and J 8 bases, leaving 14 bases between the germline ends. Germline V gives CDR1 KGHSH, CDR2 LQKENI. CDR3 bases: TGTGCCAGCTCACCCCCGCAGGTCAGGGACATTCAGTACTTC. Translating gives CASSPPQVRDIQYF.

The gene calls are TRBV11-2 and TRBJ2-3; 8 nucleotides line up with TRBD2. V lost 2 bases to trimming and J lost 4 bases; unmatched junction nucleotides: 2. The CDR3 extends over 14 amino acids. Per the germline V gene, CDR1 is SGHAT and CDR2 is FQNNGV. The DNA for the CDR3 is TGTGCCAGCAGCTTACGGGGGGGGGCAGATACGCAGTATTTT. Translation: CASSLRGGADTQYF.

The rearrangement joins TRBV5-1 to TRBJ2-7, with TRBD2 identical over 9 bases. CDR3 length: 16 residues. Germline V CDR1 and CDR2: SGHRS, YFSETQ. The ends lost 6 bases at V and 0 bases at J; junction bases unmatched: 10. CDR3 DNA: TGCGCCAGCAAACCGACTAGCGGTTCCACCTCCTACGAGCAGTACTTC. This encodes CASKPTSGSTSYEQYF.